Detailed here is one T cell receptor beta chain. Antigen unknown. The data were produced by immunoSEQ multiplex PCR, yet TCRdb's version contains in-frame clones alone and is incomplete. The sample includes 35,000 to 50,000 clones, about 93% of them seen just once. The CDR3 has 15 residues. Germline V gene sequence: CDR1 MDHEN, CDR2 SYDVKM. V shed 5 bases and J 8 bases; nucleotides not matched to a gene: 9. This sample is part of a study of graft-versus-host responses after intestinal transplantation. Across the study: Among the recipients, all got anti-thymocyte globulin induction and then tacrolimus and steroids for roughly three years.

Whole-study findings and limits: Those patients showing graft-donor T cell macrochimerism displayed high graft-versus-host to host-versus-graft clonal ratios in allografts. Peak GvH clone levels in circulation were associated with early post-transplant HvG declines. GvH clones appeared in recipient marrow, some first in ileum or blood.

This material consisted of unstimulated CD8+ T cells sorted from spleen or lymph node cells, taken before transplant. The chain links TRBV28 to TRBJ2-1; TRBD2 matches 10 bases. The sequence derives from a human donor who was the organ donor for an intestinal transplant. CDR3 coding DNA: TGTGCCAGCAGTCGTCTAGCGGGAGTGTTGGATGAGCAGTTCTTC. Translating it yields CASSRLAGVLDEQFF.